A selection of T cell receptor beta chains follows, all from one sample in a study of blood T cell repertoires in COVID-19. Generated by immunoSEQ multiplex PCR, the TCRdb table keeps only in-frame clones and is missing some. Altogether some 240,000 clones are present, 70% to 90% being singletons, with the ten largest covering 5% to 8%. Sequenced: PBMCs or T cells enriched from blood (not recorded which). The receptors were sampled from a woman in her forties or fifties who had been exposed to COVID-19. CDR3s include the opening cysteine and the closing phenylalanine or tryptophan.

CDR3: CASSRGGELFF
length: 11
V: TRBV7-9

CDR3: CASSLRTGALYEQYF
length: 15
V: TRBV5-4

CDR3: CASSSRGRGGNTIYF
length: 15
V: TRBV5-6

CDR3: CASSYVTGVPFEQYF
length: 15
V: TRBV5-1

CDR3: CASSSQGGDTEAFF
length: 14
V: TRBV7-3

CDR3: CASSLEGTGGDYGYTF
length: 16
V: TRBV7-9

CDR3: CASGAGVYETQYF
length: 13
V: TRBV2

CDR3: CASSQGQGAFSGNTIYF
length: 17
V: TRBV4-2

CDR3: CASSESGVRTSNQPQHF
length: 17
V: TRBV10-2

CDR3: CASSFQATEAFF
length: 12
V: TRBV12-3/TRBV12-4

CDR3: CAISGGDLNQPQHF
length: 14
V: TRBV10-3

CDR3: CASRGQGERVYGYTF
length: 15
V: TRBV21-1

CDR3: CASSIQGAEAFF
length: 12
V: TRBV28

CDR3: CASAERVNADTQYF
length: 14
V: TRBV7-9

CDR3: CASSVGAANEKLFF
length: 14
V: TRBV9

CDR3: CATSRVHYFGTGNSPLHF
length: 18
V: TRBV15

CDR3: CASSQGAGGSYEQYF
length: 15
V: TRBV4-3

CDR3: CASSQQVNTEAFF
length: 13
V: TRBV5-4

CDR3: CASSQMTTEDEQFF
length: 14
V: TRBV4-3

CDR3: CASSLERSNTEAFF
length: 14
V: TRBV11-2

CDR3: CASSVGTGPNYGYTF
length: 15
V: TRBV9

CDR3: CASSLTTGGHGTQHF
length: 15
V: TRBV28

CDR3: CASSFPRTGLKNTIYF
length: 16
V: TRBV28

CDR3: CATGRELETQYF
length: 12
V: TRBV18

CDR3: CASSLRGPISSTEAFF
length: 16
V: TRBV5-1

CDR3: CASSLLAGNTGELFF
length: 15
V: TRBV3-1/TRBV3-2

CDR3: CASSFGRRGGTDTQYF
length: 16
V: TRBV7-8

CDR3: CATGAITGDNQPQHF
length: 15
V: TRBV15

CDR3: CASMRGGNTEAFF
length: 13
V: TRBV5-6

CDR3: CASSQDTGLGSPLHF
length: 15
V: TRBV4-3

CDR3: CASRGDRAYGYTF
length: 13
V: TRBV19

CDR3: CASSFETYEQYF
length: 12
V: TRBV28

CDR3: CATSMGGRADTQYF
length: 14
V: TRBV15

CDR3: CATSDPRQGSAGELFF
length: 16
V: TRBV24-1

CDR3: CASSPRTGRFEAFF
length: 14
V: TRBV7-2

CDR3: CASSFSPRGTDTQYF
length: 15
V: TRBV11-1

CDR3: CASTQRGDTGELFF
length: 14
V: TRBV3-1/TRBV3-2

CDR3: CSVEDLQRDRESSGGETQYF
length: 20
V: TRBV29-1

CDR3: CASSLFRTAFEDEKLFF
length: 17
V: TRBV11-2

CDR3: CASSQERQATAYYGYTF
length: 17
V: TRBV4-1

CDR3: CASRYGTGSSNEQFF
length: 15
V: TRBV5-4